Listed below are T cell receptor beta chains from one sample, sequenced in a study of Graves' ophthalmopathy and Graves' hyperthyroidism. TCRdb reprocessed the multiplex PCR reads via MiXCR and lists one record per CDR3 protein. Of 560,000 or so distinct CDR3 sequences listed, 35% to 45% are singletons. Sequencing was carried out using peripheral blood or thyroid tissue (not recorded which). These receptors originate from an adult man with Graves' hyperthyroidism. Both conserved end residues are trimmed from each CDR3. The D gene is left open where the match is weak. Some rows mark clone size as missing; the rest say once, few, many or name a class of expanded clone.

size	V	D	J	CDR3
-	TRBV5-1	TRBD1	TRBJ2-7	ASSLIGTGSEQY
few	TRBV19	-	TRBJ2-7	ASSLLTGAYEQY
-	TRBV29-1	TRBD1	TRBJ2-7	SLAGQGVDEQY
-	TRBV20-1	-	TRBJ1-6	SARSGNHSPLH
once	TRBV7-9	TRBD1	TRBJ2-7	ASSGNRGHERY
-	TRBV6-1	-	TRBJ2-2	ASSVRVPGELF
-	TRBV20-1	TRBD1	TRBJ1-5	SASRGLHQPQH
many	TRBV15	-	TRBJ1-5	ATSRDVTGYNQPQH
-	TRBV20-1	TRBD1	TRBJ2-7	SAQAGQGRNEQY
-	TRBV9	-	TRBJ2-7	ASSTGEQY
-	TRBV12-3/TRBV12-4	TRBD1	TRBJ2-5	ASSAGTGGLETQY
many	TRBV6-1	-	TRBJ1-5	ASSVTGYSNQPQH
-	TRBV7-2	-	TRBJ1-4	ASSALAGGLNEKLF
few	TRBV6-1	-	TRBJ1-2	ASSSPEANYGYT
once	TRBV29-1	-	TRBJ1-2	SVQGTSGRAPYGYT
-	TRBV2	-	TRBJ1-6	ASSAYRGNSPLH
many	TRBV29-1	TRBD2	TRBJ2-7	SVEASGSYEQY
many	TRBV29-1	-	TRBJ1-1	SVEDKIYEAF
-	TRBV10-3	-	TRBJ2-7	AISESFGDEQY
-	TRBV12-1	-	TRBJ2-1	ASSFLAGGNNEQF
-	TRBV27	-	TRBJ1-1	ASSLSSGATEAF
-	TRBV11-3	-	TRBJ2-3	ASRSPGADTQY
-	TRBV19	TRBD2	-	ASSIALSSGIYYEQF
-	TRBV7-2	TRBD1	TRBJ2-3	ASRKTGVDTDTQY
many	TRBV9	-	TRBJ2-2	ASSGGQGGLAGELF
-	TRBV4-1	-	TRBJ1-4	ASSQALTTGRTNEKLF
-	TRBV7-2	TRBD1	TRBJ2-5	ASSSGQGDQETQY
-	TRBV7-8	-	TRBJ1-5	ASLAGPGPQH
-	TRBV7-2	TRBD2	TRBJ2-2	ASSQARIAGDGTGELF
-	TRBV10-3	-	TRBJ1-4	AISESGGTEKLF
-	TRBV30	-	TRBJ2-7	AWSVSEPYEQY
many	TRBV7-8	-	TRBJ2-7	ASSLALGTPSYEQY
many	TRBV19	-	TRBJ2-5	ASSIAGGQTQY
many	TRBV2	-	TRBJ2-7	ASSAPRGGTSYEQY
many	TRBV7-9	TRBD1	TRBJ2-5	ASSLASGGLYQETQY
-	TRBV19	TRBD1	TRBJ1-5	ASSMTGDQPQH
-	TRBV2	-	TRBJ1-3	ASIGQGNTIY
-	TRBV14	TRBD2	TRBJ2-5	ASSQGKVAGSETQY
-	TRBV7-6	-	TRBJ2-2	ASTDSRNTGELF
many	TRBV29-1	TRBD1	TRBJ2-2	SVSTGGIGELF
once	TRBV2	-	TRBJ1-6	ANILGSPLH
many	TRBV12-3/TRBV12-4	TRBD1	TRBJ1-5	ASSQTGGGNQPQH
once	TRBV6-4	-	TRBJ1-2	ASSDGWGYA
many	TRBV2	-	TRBJ1-2	ASRAGYGYT
many	TRBV7-8	-	TRBJ1-4	ASTQGGGAGEKLF
-	TRBV2	TRBD1	TRBJ2-1	ASSYDTDRVRNEQF
many	TRBV7-6	-	TRBJ2-5	ASSLYSGPRPETQY
many	TRBV10-3	-	TRBJ1-1	AIRQDIGVTEAF
few	TRBV12-3/TRBV12-4	TRBD2	TRBJ2-5	ASITPGGQETQY
many	TRBV7-6	TRBD1	TRBJ1-1	ASSSRTGGRTEAF
many	TRBV3-1	-	TRBJ1-2	ASSQQTGTSYT
-	TRBV29-1	TRBD2	TRBJ2-3	SVPRLAVTDTQY
-	TRBV27	TRBD1	TRBJ1-1	ASSSPGTGVLGTEAF